The 29 T cell receptor beta chains below all came from one sample that was sequenced in a study of technical replicates of blood from several donors. Data came from immunoSEQ multiplex PCR; TCRdb stores just in-frame clones and leaves some out. This table has 90,000 or so clones, 95% appearing once. Input material: T cells isolated from PBMCs. Source of these receptors: a human donor in good health.

This chain joins TRBV19 and TRBJ2-7; a possible D gene is TRBD1 (5 bases). Deletions cut 10 bases from V and 6 bases from J, with 19 bases between. The CDR3 loop spans 13 amino acids. Per germline, CDR1 LNHDA and CDR2 SQIVND (reference sequence). CDR3 region: CATQIQGVGEQYF. CDR3 sequence (DNA): TGTGCCACTCAGATCCAGGGTGTGGGCGAGCAGTACTTC.

A single count supports this clone. The chain employs TRBV6-1 and TRBJ2-5, with TRBD2 identical over 8 bases. The V segment lost 4 bases and the J segment 1 base; nucleotides outside the gene matches: 11. Germline V lookup: CDR1 MNHNS, CDR2 SASEGT. The CDR3 has 17 residues. This chain's CDR3 is CASSVRGSSGFQETQYF. In DNA form, the CDR3 reads TGTGCCAGCAGTGTTAGGGGCTCTAGCGGGTTCCAAGAGACCCAGTACTTC.

The CDR3 sequence is CASSRGADYGYTF. The CDR3 DNA is TGTGCCAGCAGTCGGGGGGCGGACTATGGCTACACCTTC. V is TRBV6-5 and J is TRBJ1-2; tentative D call: TRBD1 (6 bases). The length of the CDR3 is 13 residues. V was cut by 5 bases and J by 3 bases, with 10 bases left in between. Germline lookup yields CDR1 MNHEY and CDR2 SVGAGI.

The chain uses TRBV30 and TRBJ2-3, with 13 bases that match TRBD2. With V trimmed by 2 bases and J by 3 bases, 2 bases remained unmatched. Germline CDR1 reads GTSNPN; CDR2 reads SVGIG (reference sequence). There are 15 residues in the CDR3. CDR3 nucleotide sequence: TGTGCCTGGAGTAGACTAGCGGGAGGAACAGATACGCAGTATTTT. It encodes CAWSRLAGGTDTQYF.

This chain uses TRBV19 with TRBJ2-3, with 12 bases lining up with TRBD2. The CDR3 consists of 16 residues. Losses at the gene ends were 4 bases for V and 4 bases for J; bases not matched to a gene: 6. From germline, CDR1 is LNHDA and CDR2 SQIVND (reference sequence). The CDR3 nucleotides are TGTGCCAGTAGTACCAGACTAGCGGGAGAAGCAGATACGCAGTATTTT. Its translation is CASSTRLAGEADTQYF.

This clone showed up just a few times. The chain has TRBV7-6 and TRBJ2-7; D gene ambiguous. Looked up from germline, CDR1 is SGHVS and CDR2 is FNYEAQ. Between the trimmed V and J ends, which lost 5 bases and 3 bases, there was a span of 14 bases. The CDR3 has 14 amino acids. In DNA, the CDR3 is TGTGCCAGCAGCCCCTCTGCCTTTAGCTACGAGCAGTACTTC. It encodes CASSPSAFSYEQYF.

This chain joins TRBV29-1 and TRBJ2-1, with a weak D call TRBD2 (6 bases). V lost 5 bases to trimming and J lost 7 bases, with 12 bases between them. CDR1 and CDR2 from the germline V gene are SQVTM and ANQGSEA. The CDR3 extends over 12 amino acids. The CDR3 nucleotides read TGCAGCGTTCTCGGGAGCCATAATGAGCAGTTCTTC. Protein sequence: CSVLGSHNEQFF.

The chain uses TRBV5-1 and TRBJ2-5, with D perhaps TRBD2 (6 bases). Per the germline V gene, CDR1 is SGHRS and CDR2 is YFSETQ. The CDR3 has 15 amino acids. V lost 0 bases and J lost 3, with 12 bases in between. The CDR3 DNA reads as TGCGCCAGCAGCTTGGGGGGGGACCCCGAAGAGACCCAGTACTTC. This encodes CASSLGGDPEETQYF.

The rearrangement links TRBV5-6 to TRBJ2-3; 7 bases line up with TRBD1. Germline V gene data show CDR1 as SGHDT and CDR2 as YYEEEE. The CDR3 sequence is 14 residues long. With V trimmed by 10 bases and J by 0 bases, 8 bases remained unmatched. CDR3: CAWTGWTSTDTQYF. CDR3 bases: TGTGCCTGGACAGGCTGGACTAGCACAGATACGCAGTATTTT.

The genes are TRBV18 and TRBJ1-3, with D possibly being TRBD1 (5 bases). This CDR3 is built from 16 residues. The V gene lost 0 bases and the J gene lost 0 bases, with 9 bases spanning the gap. Germline V gene sequence: CDR1 KGHSH, CDR2 LQKENI. The CDR3 DNA reads TGTGCCAGCTCACCACCGGGACTGAACTCTGGAAACACCATATATTTT. The encoded protein is CASSPPGLNSGNTIYF.

The V and J genes are TRBV5-4 and TRBJ2-5; TRBD2 matches at 11 bases. The CDR3 extends over 15 amino acids. Germline V gives CDR1 SGHNT, CDR2 YYREEE (reference sequence). V dropped 4 bases and J dropped 5; count of bases not matched to a gene: 7. The CDR3 reads CASSQTSGTHETQYF. CDR3 in DNA: TGTGCCAGCAGCCAGACTAGCGGGACACACGAGACCCAGTACTTC.

The chain is built from TRBV9 and TRBJ2-2, with D uncertain. The V gene lost 4 bases and the J gene lost 4 bases, with 11 bases spanning the gap. Germline CDR1 is SGDLS and CDR2 is YYNGEE. This CDR3 is 14 amino acids long. In DNA, the CDR3 is TGTGCCAGCAGCCCAGATCCCTTCACCGGGGAGCTGTTTTTT. This encodes CASSPDPFTGELFF.

The genes are TRBV30 and TRBJ2-1; a weak D match, TRBD2 (5 bases). Per germline, CDR1 GTSNPN and CDR2 SVGIG (reference sequence). The CDR3 is made up of 12 amino acids. V gave up 7 bases and J gave up 9 bases, with 16 bases separating them. Written as DNA, the CDR3 is TGTGCCTCAAAGACGCCTGGGAGTGAGCAGTTCTTC. Translation gives CASKTPGSEQFF.

The rearrangement uses TRBV19 and TRBJ1-4; tentatively, D is TRBD1 (6 bases). The CDR3 consists of 14 residues. Germline V gene data show CDR1 as LNHDA and CDR2 as SQIVND (reference sequence). V lost 8 bases and J 8 bases, leaving 18 bases between the germline ends. The CDR3 nucleotides are TGTGCCAGTTCTCACAGGGACGGGAGGGAAAAACTGTTTTTT. Its translation is CASSHRDGREKLFF. Full variable domain (missing parts from reference TRBV19 and TRBJ1-4): DGGITQSPKYLFRKEGQNVTLSCEQNLNHDAMYWYRQDPGQGLRLIYYSQIVNDFQKGDIAEGYSVSREKKESFPLTVTSAQKNPTAFYLCASSHRDGREKLFFGSGTQLSVL.

The chain links TRBV9 to TRBJ2-4, with a weak D call TRBD1 (7 bases). With 4 bases removed from V and 2 bases from J, the gap between germline ends came to 19 bases. The CDR3 loop spans 17 amino acids. The V gene's germline CDR1 is SGDLS and CDR2 YYNGEE. The CDR3 here is CASSTAGGGISKNIQYF. In DNA, the CDR3 is TGTGCCAGCAGCACCGCAGGGGGAGGCATATCCAAAAACATTCAGTACTTC.

CDR3 nucleotides: TGCAGCGTTGGGGAGACCACTGAAGCTTTCTTT. Translation gives CSVGETTEAFF. This sequence joins TRBV29-1 and TRBJ1-1; D is unresolved. CDR1 is SQVTM and CDR2 is ANQGSEA in the germline V gene. The CDR3 totals 11 residues. The V end was cut by 4 bases, the J end by 4 bases, with 7 bases between.

This clone was detected only a few times. The genes are TRBV29-1 and TRBJ1-2; D perhaps matches TRBD1 (6 bases). Trimming removed 7 bases at V and 1 base at J, with 10 bases between. CDR1 is SQVTM and CDR2 is ANQGSEA in the germline V gene. The CDR3 runs 12 residues. Here the CDR3 reads CSGGTNNYGYTF. The CDR3 DNA sequence: TGCAGCGGGGGGACAAATAACTATGGCTACACCTTC.

This clone was recorded only once. CDR3 region: CASGLPGHTDTQYF. As DNA, the CDR3 is TGTGCTAGTGGTTTGCCAGGGCACACAGATACGCAGTATTTT. The chain combines TRBV12-5 with TRBJ2-3; D may be TRBD1 (5 bases). Trimming left V 2 bases short and J 2 bases short, with 8 bases between. The V gene's germline CDR1 is LGHNT and CDR2 FRNRAP. The CDR3 loop spans 14 amino acids.

This rearrangement joins TRBV6-6 to TRBJ2-2; D perhaps matches TRBD1 (6 bases). V lost 6 bases, J lost 4 bases, and 18 bases lay in between. Germline CDR1 is MNHNY and CDR2 is SVGAGI (reference sequence). The CDR3 contains 16 residues. The CDR3 DNA reads TGTGCCAGCAGCCTCTTAGGTGGACAGTCCACCGGGGAGCTGTTTTTT. Its translation is CASSLLGGQSTGELFF.

The gene calls are TRBV27 and TRBJ2-7; D is perhaps TRBD2 (5 bases). In germline, CDR1 is MNHEY, CDR2 SMNVEV (reference sequence). V shed 5 bases and J shed 2 bases, with 19 bases lying between them. The CDR3 consists of 16 residues. DNA for the CDR3: TGTGCCAGCAGTCACCCTAGCTTTTCTGGGACCTACGAGCAGTACTTC. Its translation is CASSHPSFSGTYEQYF.

The J gene is TRBJ2-7, the V gene TRBV27; TRBD1 matches at 7 bases. This CDR3 is built from 14 residues. Germline V gene sequence: CDR1 MNHEY, CDR2 SMNVEV (reference sequence). The ends lost 4 bases at V and 2 bases at J; junction bases unmatched: 5. Here the CDR3 DNA reads TGTGCCAGCAGTTCGACAGGGCCAGCCTACGAGCAGTACTTC. Its protein is CASSSTGPAYEQYF.

Of note for this clone: The identical CDR3 is also encoded by other nucleotide sequences in the sample. This chain links TRBV9 with TRBJ2-1; unclear D gene. CDR1 is SGDLS and CDR2 is YYNGEE in the germline V gene. The V end was cut by 0 bases, the J end by 9 bases, with 4 bases between. This CDR3 contains 11 residues. The CDR3 loop reads CASSVDSEQFF. CDR3 DNA sequence: TGTGCCAGCAGCGTAGACTCTGAGCAGTTCTTC.

This clone came up once. The chain has TRBV7-9 and TRBJ1-1; D is uncertain. CDR1 and CDR2 (germline): SEHNR, FQNEAQ (reference sequence). With 3 bases removed from V and 7 bases from J, the gap between germline ends came to 9 bases. The CDR3 covers 12 residues. The CDR3 is CASSFGTVEAFF. CDR3 DNA sequence: TGTGCCAGCAGCTTCGGAACAGTTGAAGCTTTCTTT. Full variable domain (remainder filled in from reference TRBV7-9 and TRBJ1-1): DTGVSQNPRHKITKRGQNVTFRCDPISEHNRLYWYRQTLGQGPEFLTYFQNEAQLEKSRLLSDRFSAERPKGSFSTLEIQRTEQGDSAMYLCASSFGTVEAFFGQGTRLTVV.

The genes are TRBV6-5 and TRBJ2-7, with D perhaps TRBD1 (5 bases). This CDR3 region has 12 residues. Per the germline V gene, CDR1 is MNHEY and CDR2 is SVGAGI. V lost 4 bases, J lost 3 bases, and 7 bases lay in between. CDR3 region: CASSFDSYEQYF. DNA for the CDR3: TGTGCCAGCAGTTTTGACAGCTACGAGCAGTACTTC.

The genes are TRBV27 and TRBJ1-1; TRBD1 matches at 12 bases. The V and J ends lost 3 bases and 2 bases, in that order; junction bases with no gene match: 1. Germline CDR1 MNHEY, CDR2 SMNVEV (reference sequence). The CDR3 runs to 15 residues. CDR3 region: CASSLGQGANTEAFF. The DNA for the CDR3 is TGTGCCAGCAGTTTGGGACAGGGGGCAAACACTGAAGCTTTCTTT.

CDR3 bases: TGTGCCAGCAGTGTAACTAGCGGTTCGAATGAGCAGTTCTTC. Its translation: CASSVTSGSNEQFF. V gene TRBV2 combines with J gene TRBJ2-1; 8 nucleotides line up with TRBD2. The CDR3 is 14 residues long. In germline, CDR1 is SNHLY, CDR2 FYNNEI. The J segment lost 7 bases and the V segment lost 4 bases, leaving 6 bases of the junction unmatched.

This chain connects TRBV9 to TRBJ2-7, with 11 bases aligning to TRBD2. Germline values: CDR1 SGDLS, CDR2 YYNGEE. CDR3 length: 15 residues. Trimming at V came to 4 bases and at J to 3 bases, leaving 6 bases not matched to a gene. This CDR3 reads CASSTGLAEIYEQYF. In nucleotides, the CDR3 is TGTGCCAGCAGCACGGGACTAGCGGAGATCTACGAGCAGTACTTC.

The V and J genes are TRBV11-2 and TRBJ2-7, with D unresolved. CDR1 and CDR2 (germline): SGHAT, FQNNGV. Trimming cost V 0 bases and J 3 bases, with 12 bases left between them. CDR3 length equals 15 residues. CDR3 in amino acids: CASSLDSAGLYEQYF. The CDR3 DNA follows: TGTGCCAGCAGCTTAGACTCCGCTGGGCTCTACGAGCAGTACTTC.

The chain has TRBV5-1 and TRBJ2-1; D is unresolved. Germline V gives CDR1 SGHRS, CDR2 YFSETQ. V lost 4 bases to trimming and J lost 4 bases, with 6 bases between them. The CDR3 length is 12 residues. CDR3 DNA sequence: TGCGCCAGCAGCCTTCGGTACAATGAGCAGTTCTTC. Its protein is CASSLRYNEQFF.